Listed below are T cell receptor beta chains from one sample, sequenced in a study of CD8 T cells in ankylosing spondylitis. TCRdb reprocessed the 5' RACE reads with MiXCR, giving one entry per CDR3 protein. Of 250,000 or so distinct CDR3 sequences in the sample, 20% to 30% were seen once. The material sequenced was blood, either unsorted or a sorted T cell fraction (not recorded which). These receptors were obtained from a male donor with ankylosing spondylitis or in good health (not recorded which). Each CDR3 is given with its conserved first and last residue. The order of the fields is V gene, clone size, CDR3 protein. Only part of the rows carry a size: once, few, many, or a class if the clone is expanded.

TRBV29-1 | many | CSVEDPSAGRSYGYTF
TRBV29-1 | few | CSVEEGRTGGNEQYF
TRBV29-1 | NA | CSVAGQDGYTF
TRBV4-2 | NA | CASTLTPGLAGGLLHEQYF
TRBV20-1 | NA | CSARDHRYTF
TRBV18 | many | CASSPAASTYEQYF
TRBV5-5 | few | CASSWPGGEQFF
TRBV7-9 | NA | CATKLVGTTSTDTQYF
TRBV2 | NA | CASSDGGAGFLGANVLTF
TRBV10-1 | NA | CASRPTSYGYTF
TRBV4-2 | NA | CASSPDGLASSYNEQFF
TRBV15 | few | CATSRGLATGYNEQFF
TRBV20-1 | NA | CSAPRDANNEQFF
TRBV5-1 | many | CASSFGGPSYNEQFF
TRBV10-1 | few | CASIFDRRTYEQYF
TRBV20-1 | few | CSASDGQGYEQYF